The source of this T cell receptor beta chain is a study of cytomegalovirus exposure and HLA in healthy donors. To note about this clone: The antigen remains unidentified.

PCR employed 60 Vbeta and 13 Jbeta primers. Assay: immunoSEQ multiplex PCR; the TCRdb copy retains only in-frame clones and omits some. The sample has approximately 120,000 clones, about three quarters seen once. The CDR3 runs 13 residues. Study conclusions and caveats: According to an earlier analysis, most TCR beta V segments yielded productive rearrangements about 90% or about 30% of the time. Looking again later, the authors saw that most CMV-associated TCR beta chains seemed HLA-restricted.

This TCR derives from a female donor in good health and CMV-seronegative. The source material was PBMCs. This chain uses TRBV21-1 with TRBJ1-5; the table's TRBD1 call for D was not verified on the DNA. TRBV21-1 is described as a pseudogene. The chain's CDR3 is CASGGQGNQPQHF. CDR3 in DNA: TGTGCCAGCGGAGGACAGGGGAATCAGCCCCAGCATTTT.